This T cell receptor (beta chain) was captured in a study of blood T cell repertoires in COVID-19. Study-wide background: There were acute and convalescent COVID-19 samples, and they came from the United States, Italy and Spain.

The CDR3 consists of 19 residues. The junction had 14 bases not matched to a gene; V was cut back by 0 bases and J by 4 bases. The germline gives CDR1 SGHRS, CDR2 YFSETQ. TCRdb's table, derived via immunoSEQ multiplex PCR, lists solely in-frame clones and lacks some. This table has hundreds of thousands of clones, just over 85% appearing once. Material for sequencing was PBMCs or T cells enriched from blood (not recorded which). V and J are TRBV5-1 and TRBJ2-7; 12 bases fit TRBD2. This receptor was taken from a woman in her forties or fifties with acute COVID-19. Here the CDR3 DNA reads TGCGCCAGCAGCTTGGATCTCACTACTAGCGGGAGGCTCGTGTACGAGCAGTACTTC. Translated, it gives CASSLDLTTSGRLVYEQYF.